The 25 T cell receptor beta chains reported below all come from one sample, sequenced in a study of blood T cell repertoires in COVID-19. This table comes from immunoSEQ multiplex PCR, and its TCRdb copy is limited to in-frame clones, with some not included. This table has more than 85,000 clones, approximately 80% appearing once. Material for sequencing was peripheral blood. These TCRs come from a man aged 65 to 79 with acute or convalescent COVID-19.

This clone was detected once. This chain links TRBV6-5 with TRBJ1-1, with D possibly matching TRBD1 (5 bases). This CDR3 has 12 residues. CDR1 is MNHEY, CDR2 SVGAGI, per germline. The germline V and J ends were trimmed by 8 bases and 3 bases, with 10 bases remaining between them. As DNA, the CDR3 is TGTGCCAGCGGGACTCCCGACACTGAAGCTTTCTTT. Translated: CASGTPDTEAFF.

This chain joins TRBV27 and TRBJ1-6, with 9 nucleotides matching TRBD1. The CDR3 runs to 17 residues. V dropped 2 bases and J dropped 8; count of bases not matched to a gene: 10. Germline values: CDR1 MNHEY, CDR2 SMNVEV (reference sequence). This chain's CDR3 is CASSLTPAGQGYSPLHF. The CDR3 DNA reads TGTGCCAGCAGTTTAACCCCCGCGGGACAGGGTTATTCACCCCTCCACTTT.

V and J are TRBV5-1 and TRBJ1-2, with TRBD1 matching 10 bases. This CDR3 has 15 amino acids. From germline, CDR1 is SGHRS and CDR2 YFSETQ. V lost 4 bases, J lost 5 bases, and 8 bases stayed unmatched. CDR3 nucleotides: TGCGCCAGCAGCGCGGCGACAGGGGGCGCGTATGGCTACACCTTC. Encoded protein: CASSAATGGAYGYTF.

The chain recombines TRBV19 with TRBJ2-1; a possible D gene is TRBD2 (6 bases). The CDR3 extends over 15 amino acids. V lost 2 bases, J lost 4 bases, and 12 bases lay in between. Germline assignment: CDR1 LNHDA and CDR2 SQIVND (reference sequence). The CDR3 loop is CASSIIADIYNEQFF. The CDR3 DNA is TGTGCCAGTAGTATAATAGCGGATATTTACAATGAGCAGTTCTTC.

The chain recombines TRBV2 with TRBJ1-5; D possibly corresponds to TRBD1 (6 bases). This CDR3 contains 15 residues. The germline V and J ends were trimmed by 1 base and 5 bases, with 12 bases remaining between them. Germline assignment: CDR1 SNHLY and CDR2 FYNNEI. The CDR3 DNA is TGTGCCAGCAGTGAAGGTGGACAGACGCATCAGCCCCAGCATTTT. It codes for CASSEGGQTHQPQHF.

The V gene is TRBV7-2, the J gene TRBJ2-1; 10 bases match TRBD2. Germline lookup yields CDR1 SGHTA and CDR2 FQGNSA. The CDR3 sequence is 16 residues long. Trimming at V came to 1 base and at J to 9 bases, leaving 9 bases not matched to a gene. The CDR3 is CASSLGLAGAQGEQFF. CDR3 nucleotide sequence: TGTGCCAGCAGCTTAGGACTAGCGGGCGCCCAGGGTGAGCAGTTCTTC. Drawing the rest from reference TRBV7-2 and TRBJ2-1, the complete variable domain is GAGVSQSPSNKVTEKGKDVELRCDPISGHTALYWYRQSLGQGLEFLIYFQGNSAPDKSGLPSDRFSAERTGGSVSTLTIQRTQQEDSAVYLCASSLGLAGAQGEQFFGPGTRLTVL.

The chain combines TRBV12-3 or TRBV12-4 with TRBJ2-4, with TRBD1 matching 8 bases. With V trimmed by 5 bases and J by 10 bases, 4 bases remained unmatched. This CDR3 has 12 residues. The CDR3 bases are TGTGCCAGCAGTATAGGACAGGGAATTCAGTACTTC. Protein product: CASSIGQGIQYF.

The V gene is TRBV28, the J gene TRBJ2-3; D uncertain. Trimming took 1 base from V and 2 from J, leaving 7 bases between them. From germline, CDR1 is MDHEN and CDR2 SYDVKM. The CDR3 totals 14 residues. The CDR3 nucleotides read TGTGCCAGCAGTTTATCACAGCTCACAGATACGCAGTATTTT. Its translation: CASSLSQLTDTQYF. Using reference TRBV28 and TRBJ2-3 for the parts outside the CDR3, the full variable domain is DVKVTQSSRYLVKRTGEKVFLECVQDMDHENMFWYRQDPGLGLRLIYFSYDVKMKEKGDIPEGYSVSREKKERFSLILESASTNQTSMYLCASSLSQLTDTQYFGPGTRLTVL.

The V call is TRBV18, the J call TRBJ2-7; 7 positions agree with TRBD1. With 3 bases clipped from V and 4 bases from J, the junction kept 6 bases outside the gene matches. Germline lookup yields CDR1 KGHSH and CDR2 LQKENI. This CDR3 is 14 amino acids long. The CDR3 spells CASSPGLGQYEQYF. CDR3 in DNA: TGTGCCAGCTCACCGGGGTTGGGACAGTACGAGCAGTACTTC.

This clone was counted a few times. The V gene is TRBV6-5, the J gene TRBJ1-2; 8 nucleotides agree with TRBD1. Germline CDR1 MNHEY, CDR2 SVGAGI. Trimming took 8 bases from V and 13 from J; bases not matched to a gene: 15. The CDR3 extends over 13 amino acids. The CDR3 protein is CASYNHDRGLLTF. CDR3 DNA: TGTGCCAGCTATAACCACGACAGGGGATTGCTCACCTTC.

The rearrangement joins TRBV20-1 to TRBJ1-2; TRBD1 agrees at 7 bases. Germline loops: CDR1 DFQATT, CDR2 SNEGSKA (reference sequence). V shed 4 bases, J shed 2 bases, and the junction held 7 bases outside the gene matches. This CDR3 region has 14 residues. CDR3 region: CSANDPGGNYGYTF. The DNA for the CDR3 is TGCAGTGCTAATGACCCAGGGGGGAACTATGGCTACACCTTC.

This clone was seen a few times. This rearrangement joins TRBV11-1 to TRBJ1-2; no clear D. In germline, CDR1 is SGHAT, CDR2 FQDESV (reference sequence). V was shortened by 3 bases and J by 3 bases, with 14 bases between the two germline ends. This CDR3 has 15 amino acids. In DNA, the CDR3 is TGTGCCAGCAGCTTCGCAGGACGGGGTGACTATGGCTACACCTTC. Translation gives CASSFAGRGDYGYTF.

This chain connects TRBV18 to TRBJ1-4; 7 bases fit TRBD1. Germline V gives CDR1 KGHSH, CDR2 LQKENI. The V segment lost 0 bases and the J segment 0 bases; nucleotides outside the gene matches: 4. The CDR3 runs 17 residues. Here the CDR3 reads CASSPPNRGPTNEKLFF. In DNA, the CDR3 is TGTGCCAGCTCACCACCGAACAGGGGCCCAACTAATGAAAAACTGTTTTTT.

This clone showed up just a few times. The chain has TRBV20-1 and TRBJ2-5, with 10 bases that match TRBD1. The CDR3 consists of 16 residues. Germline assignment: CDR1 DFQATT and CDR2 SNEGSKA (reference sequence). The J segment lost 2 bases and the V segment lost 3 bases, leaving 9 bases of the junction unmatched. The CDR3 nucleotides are TGCAGTGCTAGTTGGGGGGACAGGGGTGGTCAAGAGACCCAGTACTTC. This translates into CSASWGDRGGQETQYF.

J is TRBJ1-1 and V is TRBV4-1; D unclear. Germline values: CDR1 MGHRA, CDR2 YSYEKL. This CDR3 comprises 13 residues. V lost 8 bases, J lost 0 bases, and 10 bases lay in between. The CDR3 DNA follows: TGCGCCAGCCCCCACAGATTGAACACTGAAGCTTTCTTT. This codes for CASPHRLNTEAFF.

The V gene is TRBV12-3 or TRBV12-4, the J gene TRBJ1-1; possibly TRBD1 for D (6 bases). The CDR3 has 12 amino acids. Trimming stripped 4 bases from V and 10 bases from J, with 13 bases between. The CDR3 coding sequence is TGTGCCAGCAGTTCCTCAGGGGAGATAGCTTTCTTT. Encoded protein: CASSSSGEIAFF.

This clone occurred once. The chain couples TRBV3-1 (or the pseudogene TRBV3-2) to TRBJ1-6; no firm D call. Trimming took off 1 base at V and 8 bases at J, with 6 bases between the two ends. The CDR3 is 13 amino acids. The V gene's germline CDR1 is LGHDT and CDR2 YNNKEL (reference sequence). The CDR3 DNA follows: TGTGCCAGCAGCCAAGTTCCGTATTCACCCCTCCACTTT. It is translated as CASSQVPYSPLHF.

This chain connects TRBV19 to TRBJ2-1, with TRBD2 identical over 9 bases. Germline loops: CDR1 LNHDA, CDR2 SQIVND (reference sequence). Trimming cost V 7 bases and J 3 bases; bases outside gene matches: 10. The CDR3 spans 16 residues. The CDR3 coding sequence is TGTGCCAGTACCGCAAGTGGAGCGGGGGGCTACAATGAGCAGTTCTTC. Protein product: CASTASGAGGYNEQFF.

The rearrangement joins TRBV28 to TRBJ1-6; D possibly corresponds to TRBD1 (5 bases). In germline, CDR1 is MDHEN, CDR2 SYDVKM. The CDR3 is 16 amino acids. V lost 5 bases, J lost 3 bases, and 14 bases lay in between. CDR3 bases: TGTGCCAGCAGTGACAGAGGCCCACTCTATAATTCACCCCTCCACTTT. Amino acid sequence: CASSDRGPLYNSPLHF.

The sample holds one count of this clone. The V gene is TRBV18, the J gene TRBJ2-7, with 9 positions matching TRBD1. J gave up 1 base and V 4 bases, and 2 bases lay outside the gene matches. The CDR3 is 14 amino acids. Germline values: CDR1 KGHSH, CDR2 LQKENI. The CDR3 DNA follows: TGTGCCAGCTCACTACAGGGGGCTTCCTACGAGCAGTACTTC. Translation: CASSLQGASYEQYF.

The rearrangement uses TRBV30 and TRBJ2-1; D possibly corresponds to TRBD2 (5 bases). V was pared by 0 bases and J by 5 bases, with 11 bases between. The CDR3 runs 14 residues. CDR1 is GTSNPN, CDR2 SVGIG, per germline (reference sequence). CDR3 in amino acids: CAWSVSGFDNEQFF. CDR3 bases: TGTGCCTGGAGTGTATCGGGATTTGACAATGAGCAGTTCTTC.

The CDR3 DNA reads TGTGCCACCAGCAGAGATCAGGTGAACACCGGGGAGCTGTTTTTT. This gives the protein CATSRDQVNTGELFF. This sequence joins TRBV15 and TRBJ2-2; no firm D call. Germline lookup yields CDR1 LNHNV and CDR2 YYDKDF (reference sequence). The V and J ends lost 0 bases and 1 base respectively, with 6 bases between them. This CDR3 spans 15 amino acids.

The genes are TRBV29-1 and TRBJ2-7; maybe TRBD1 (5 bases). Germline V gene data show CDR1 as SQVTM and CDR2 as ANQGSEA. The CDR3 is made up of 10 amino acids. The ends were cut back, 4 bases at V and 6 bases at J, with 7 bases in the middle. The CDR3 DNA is TGCAGCGTTGGGACACGCGAGCAGTACTTC. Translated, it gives CSVGTREQYF.

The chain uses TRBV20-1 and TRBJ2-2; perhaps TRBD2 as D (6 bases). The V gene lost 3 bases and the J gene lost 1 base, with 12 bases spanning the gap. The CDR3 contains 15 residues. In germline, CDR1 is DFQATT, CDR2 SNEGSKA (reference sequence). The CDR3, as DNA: TGCAGTGCTAGTTTCGGGAGTGTGAACACCGGGGAGCTGTTTTTT. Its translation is CSASFGSVNTGELFF.

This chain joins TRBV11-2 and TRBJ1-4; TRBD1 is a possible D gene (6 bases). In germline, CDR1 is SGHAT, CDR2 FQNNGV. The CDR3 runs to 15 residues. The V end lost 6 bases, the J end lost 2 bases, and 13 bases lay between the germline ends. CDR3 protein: CASRSQGITNEKLFF. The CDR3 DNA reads TGTGCCAGCAGATCACAGGGAATCACTAATGAAAAACTGTTTTTT. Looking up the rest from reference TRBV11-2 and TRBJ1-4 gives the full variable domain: EAGVAQSPRYKIIEKRQSVAFWCNPISGHATLYWYQQILGQGPKLLIQFQNNGVVDDSQLPKDRFSAERLKGVDSTLKIQPAKLEDSAVYLCASRSQGITNEKLFFGSGTQLSVL.